This is a list of T cell receptor beta chains from one sample in a study of long-term antiretroviral therapy in people with HIV. The table came from immunoSEQ multiplex PCR; TCRdb's copy has only in-frame clones and leaves some out. This table has roughly 15,000 clones, about nine tenths appearing once. The input for sequencing was unsorted PBMCs, taken 0.6 years after starting antiretroviral therapy. The receptors come from a middle-aged woman with HIV. Each CDR3 is given with its conserved first and last residue. Each record gives: CDR3 protein, V gene, J gene.

CDR3aa: CAISLLAGGSDEQFF; v_gene: TRBV10-3; j_gene: TRBJ2-1
CDR3aa: CASSPLGMGNQPQHF; v_gene: TRBV6-1; j_gene: TRBJ1-5
CDR3aa: CASSLGLGQGTGEQFF; v_gene: TRBV7-7; j_gene: TRBJ2-1
CDR3aa: CASSLKRGPSYEQYF; v_gene: TRBV7-2; j_gene: TRBJ2-7
CDR3aa: CASSLWGRYITDTQYF; v_gene: TRBV27; j_gene: TRBJ2-3
CDR3aa: CASSPMDRGGNEQYF; v_gene: TRBV6-1; j_gene: TRBJ2-7
CDR3aa: CASSSGQGTGRALHF; v_gene: TRBV5-1; j_gene: TRBJ1-6
CDR3aa: CASSRDGGAVDTQYF; v_gene: TRBV7-3; j_gene: TRBJ2-3
CDR3aa: CASRTGGEETQYF; v_gene: TRBV19; j_gene: TRBJ2-5
CDR3aa: CASSPLDRETQYF; v_gene: TRBV18; j_gene: TRBJ2-5
CDR3aa: CASSSPGGVETQYF; v_gene: TRBV7-2; j_gene: TRBJ2-5
CDR3aa: CASSLRLAGGTNEQFF; v_gene: TRBV5-4; j_gene: TRBJ2-1
CDR3aa: CASTSYGETKNYGYTF; v_gene: TRBV27; j_gene: TRBJ1-2
CDR3aa: CASSPGGDSLYEQYF; v_gene: TRBV5-4; j_gene: TRBJ2-7
CDR3aa: CASSLTTGLATEAFF; v_gene: TRBV7-9; j_gene: TRBJ1-1
CDR3aa: CASYNGGLPYEQYF; v_gene: TRBV6-1; j_gene: TRBJ2-7
CDR3aa: CASSTGRSSTDTQYF; v_gene: TRBV10-1; j_gene: TRBJ2-3
CDR3aa: CASSLNLGGSYEQYF; v_gene: TRBV5-1; j_gene: TRBJ2-7
CDR3aa: CAWSPWTGGAFGYTF; v_gene: TRBV30; j_gene: TRBJ1-2
CDR3aa: CASSQDANEQFF; v_gene: TRBV4-3; j_gene: TRBJ2-1
CDR3aa: CASSDLDRKFKAFF; v_gene: TRBV6-1; j_gene: TRBJ1-1
CDR3aa: CAISESEITEAFF; v_gene: TRBV10-3; j_gene: TRBJ1-1
CDR3aa: CASSYSEVAKNIQYF; v_gene: TRBV7-9; j_gene: TRBJ2-4
CDR3aa: CASSHPSAGGVPWEAFF; v_gene: TRBV4-2; j_gene: TRBJ1-1
CDR3aa: CAWAPGGGSNQPQHF; v_gene: TRBV30; j_gene: TRBJ1-5
CDR3aa: CAISESGFNTEAFF; v_gene: TRBV10-3; j_gene: TRBJ1-1
CDR3aa: CASTIPKRGLTEAFF; v_gene: TRBV5-8; j_gene: TRBJ1-1
CDR3aa: CASSQISGFSTDTQYF; v_gene: TRBV4-2; j_gene: TRBJ2-3
CDR3aa: CASSEARTLLEKLFF; v_gene: TRBV6-1; j_gene: TRBJ1-4
CDR3aa: CASSLAPIMNTEAFF; v_gene: TRBV5-5; j_gene: TRBJ1-1
CDR3aa: CASSRRDGSMELFF; v_gene: TRBV7-9; j_gene: TRBJ2-2
CDR3aa: CASSQEEGTNEKLFF; v_gene: TRBV4-3; j_gene: TRBJ1-4